This TCR beta chain was recovered during a study of neoadjuvant nivolumab and ipilimumab in lung cancer. Study-level information: Patients got nivolumab 3 mg/kg on days 1, 15 and 29; combination added ipilimumab 1 mg/kg day 1. Overall study findings and caveats: TCR richness and clonality were higher in tumors than adjacent uninvolved lung. From pretherapy to surgery, tumor richness and clonality rose with dual therapy.

The assay was immunoSEQ multiplex PCR, and TCRdb's table has in-frame clones only and misses some. In the table there are 15,000 to 20,000 clones, about 87% of which are singletons. On this clone: Its specificity is unknown.

The germline CDR1 and CDR2 sequences are KGHSH and LQKENI. V was pared by 3 bases and J by 8 bases, with 7 bases between. The length of the CDR3 is 12 residues. The receptor was derived from an adult with non-small cell lung cancer. The sample in question was peripheral blood, obtained before neoadjuvant nivolumab, alone or with ipilimumab. The V and J genes are TRBV18 and TRBJ2-2; no clear D. The CDR3 bases are TGTGCCAGCTCACCCCAGACTGGGGAGCTGTTTTTT. This gives the protein CASSPQTGELFF.